Reported below is one T cell receptor (beta chain). Its antigen is unidentified. The source of the sample is a study of cytomegalovirus exposure and HLA in healthy donors. Notes on the study in general: In the roughly 130 validation repertoires, a later analysis found that first-cohort TCR clusters tended to co-occur. Researchers catalogued some 160 TCR beta chains as cytomegalovirus-associated. Rarity marked most TCR sequences, yet some public TCRs occurred in many donors.

The germline CDR1 and CDR2 sequences are SEHNR and FQNEAQ (reference sequence). This CDR3 region has 15 residues. Deletions cut 2 bases from V and 3 bases from J, with 8 bases between. The donors were in the roughly 120-subject validation cohort, distinct from the roughly 600-subject first cohort. Libraries were prepared by immunoSEQ multiplex PCR; TCRdb keeps only in-frame clonotypes and omits some of them. The sample records tens of thousands of clones, 94% being singletons. The receptor's source is a woman aged 18-29 years in good health and CMV-seronegative. Sequencing was done on a sample of PBMCs. This chain links TRBV7-9 with TRBJ1-6, with D unclear. CDR3 nucleotides: TGTGCCAGCAGCTTACGGGGAAGCTATAATTCACCCCTCCACTTT. Its translation: CASSLRGSYNSPLHF.